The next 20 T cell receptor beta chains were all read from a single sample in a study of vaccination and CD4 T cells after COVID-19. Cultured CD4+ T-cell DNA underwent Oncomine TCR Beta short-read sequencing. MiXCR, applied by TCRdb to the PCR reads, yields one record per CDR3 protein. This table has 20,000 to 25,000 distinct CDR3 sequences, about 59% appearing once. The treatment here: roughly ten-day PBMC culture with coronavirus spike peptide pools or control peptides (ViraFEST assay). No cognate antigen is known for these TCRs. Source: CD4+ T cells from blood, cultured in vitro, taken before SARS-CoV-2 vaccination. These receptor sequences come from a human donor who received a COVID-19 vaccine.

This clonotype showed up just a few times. The CDR3 nucleotides read TGTGCCAGCAGCTCCCAATCAGGGGCCTTCGGGACAGATACGCAGTATTTT. This encodes CASSSQSGAFGTDTQYF. The chain uses TRBV7-8 and TRBJ2-3; maybe TRBD1 (6 bases). The CDR3 is 17 residues long. Trimming removed 4 bases at V and 3 bases at J, with 20 bases between. The germline V gene has CDR1 SGHVS and CDR2 FQNEAQ.

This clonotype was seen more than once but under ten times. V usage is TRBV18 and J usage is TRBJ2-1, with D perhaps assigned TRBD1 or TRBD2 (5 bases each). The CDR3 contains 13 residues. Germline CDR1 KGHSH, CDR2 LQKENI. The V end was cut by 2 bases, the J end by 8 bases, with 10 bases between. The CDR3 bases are TGTGCCAGCTCACCAGGGACCGACGATGAGCAGTTCTTC. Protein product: CASSPGTDDEQFF.

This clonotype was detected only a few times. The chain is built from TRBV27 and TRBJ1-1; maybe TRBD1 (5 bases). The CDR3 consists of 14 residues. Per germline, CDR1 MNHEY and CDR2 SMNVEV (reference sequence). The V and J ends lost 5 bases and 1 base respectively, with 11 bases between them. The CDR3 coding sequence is TGTGCCAGCAGTCAAAGGGGAGCGAACACTGAAGCTTTCTTT. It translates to CASSQRGANTEAFF.

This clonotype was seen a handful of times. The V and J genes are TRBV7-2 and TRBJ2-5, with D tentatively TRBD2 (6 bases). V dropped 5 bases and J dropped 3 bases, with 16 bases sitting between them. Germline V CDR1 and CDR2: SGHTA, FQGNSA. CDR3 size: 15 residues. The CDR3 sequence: CASSPPGDLKETQYF. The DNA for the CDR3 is TGTGCCAGCAGCCCCCCCGGGGACTTAAAAGAGACCCAGTACTTC. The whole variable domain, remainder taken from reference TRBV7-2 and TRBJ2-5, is GAGVSQSPSNKVTEKGKDVELRCDPISGHTALYWYRQSLGQGLEFLIYFQGNSAPDKSGLPSDRFSAERTGGSVSTLTIQRTQQEDSAVYLCASSPPGDLKETQYFGPGTRLLVL.

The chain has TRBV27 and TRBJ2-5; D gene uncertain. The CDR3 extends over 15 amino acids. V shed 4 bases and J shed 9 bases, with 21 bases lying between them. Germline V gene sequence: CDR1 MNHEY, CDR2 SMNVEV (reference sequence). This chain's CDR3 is CASSSYPGSPKSQYF. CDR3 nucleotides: TGTGCCAGCAGTTCCTACCCTGGATCACCAAAGTCCCAGTACTTC.

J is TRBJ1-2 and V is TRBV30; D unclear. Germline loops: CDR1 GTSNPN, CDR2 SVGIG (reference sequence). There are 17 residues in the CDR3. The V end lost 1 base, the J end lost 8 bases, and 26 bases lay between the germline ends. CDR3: CAWSGGLFDIPSSGYTF. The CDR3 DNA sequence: TGTGCCTGGAGTGGGGGTTTGTTTGACATCCCCTCGTCCGGCTACACCTTC.

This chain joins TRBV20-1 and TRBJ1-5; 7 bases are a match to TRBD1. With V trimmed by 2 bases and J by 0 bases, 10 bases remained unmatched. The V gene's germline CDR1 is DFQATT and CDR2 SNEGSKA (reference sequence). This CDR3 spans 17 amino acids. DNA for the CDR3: TGCAGTGCTAGATCTTCGACAGGGATACATAGCAATCAGCCCCAGCATTTT. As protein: CSARSSTGIHSNQPQHF.

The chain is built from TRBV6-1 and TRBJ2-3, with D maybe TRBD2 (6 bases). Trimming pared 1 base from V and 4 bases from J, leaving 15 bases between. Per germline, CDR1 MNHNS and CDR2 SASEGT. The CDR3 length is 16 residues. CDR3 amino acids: CASSEGEGTGADTQYF. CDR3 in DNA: TGTGCCAGCAGTGAAGGAGAGGGGACGGGAGCAGATACGCAGTATTTT.

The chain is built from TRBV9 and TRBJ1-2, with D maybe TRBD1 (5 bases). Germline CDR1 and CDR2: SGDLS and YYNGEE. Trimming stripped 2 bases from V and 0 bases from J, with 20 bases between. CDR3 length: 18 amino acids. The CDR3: CASSVWQGRSIANYGYTF. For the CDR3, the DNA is TGTGCCAGCAGCGTTTGGCAGGGTCGAAGCATAGCTAACTATGGCTACACCTTC.

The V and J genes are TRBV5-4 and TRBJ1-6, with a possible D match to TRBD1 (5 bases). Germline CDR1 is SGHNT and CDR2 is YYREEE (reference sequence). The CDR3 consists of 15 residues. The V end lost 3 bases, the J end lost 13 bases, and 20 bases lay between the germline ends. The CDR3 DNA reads TGTGCCAGCAGCTCGGGGGGGACGCGGCTCGGGCCCCTCCACTTT. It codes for CASSSGGTRLGPLHF.

The CDR3 sequence: CASSLSPRVETQYF. For the CDR3, the DNA is TGTGCCAGCAGCTTATCCCCAAGGGTGGAGACCCAGTACTTC. The chain links TRBV7-3 to TRBJ2-5; D not resolved. CDR3 size: 14 residues. The V and J ends lost 2 bases and 5 bases respectively, with 12 bases between them. Per germline, CDR1 SGHTA and CDR2 FQGTGA.

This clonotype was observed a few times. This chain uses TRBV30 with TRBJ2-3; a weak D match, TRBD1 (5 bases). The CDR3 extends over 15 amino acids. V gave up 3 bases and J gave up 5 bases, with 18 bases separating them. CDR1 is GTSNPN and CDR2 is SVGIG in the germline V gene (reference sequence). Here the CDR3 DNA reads TGTGCCTGGAGCGGGCCAGGGATGGTAATAGATACGCAGTATTTT. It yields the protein CAWSGPGMVIDTQYF.

The CDR3 here is CASSVSGLSGAKNIQYF. The CDR3 coding sequence is TGTGCCAGTAGTGTCTCGGGTCTCAGTGGGGCCAAAAACATTCAGTACTTC. The chain has TRBV19 and TRBJ2-4; no clear D. V was pared by 5 bases and J by 1 base, with 18 bases between. The germline V gene has CDR1 LNHDA and CDR2 SQIVND (reference sequence). The CDR3 loop spans 17 amino acids. The full variable domain, with the rest looked up from reference TRBV19 and TRBJ2-4, is DGGITQSPKYLFRKEGQNVTLSCEQNLNHDAMYWYRQDPGQGLRLIYYSQIVNDFQKGDIAEGYSVSREKKESFPLTVTSAQKNPTAFYLCASSVSGLSGAKNIQYFGAGTRLSVL.

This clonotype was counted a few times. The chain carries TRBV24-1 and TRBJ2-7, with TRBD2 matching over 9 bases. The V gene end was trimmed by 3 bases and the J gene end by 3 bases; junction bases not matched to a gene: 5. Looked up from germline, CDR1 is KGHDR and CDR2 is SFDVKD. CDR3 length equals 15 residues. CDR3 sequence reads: CATSDTIAGVYEQYF. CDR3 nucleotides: TGTGCCACCAGTGATACGATAGCGGGGGTCTACGAGCAGTACTTC.

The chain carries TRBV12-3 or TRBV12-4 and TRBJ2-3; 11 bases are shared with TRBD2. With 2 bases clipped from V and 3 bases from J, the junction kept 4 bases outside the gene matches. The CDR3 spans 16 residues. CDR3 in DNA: TGTGCCAGCAGTTTAACTAGCGGGGGAGGGACAGATACGCAGTATTTT. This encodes CASSLTSGGGTDTQYF.

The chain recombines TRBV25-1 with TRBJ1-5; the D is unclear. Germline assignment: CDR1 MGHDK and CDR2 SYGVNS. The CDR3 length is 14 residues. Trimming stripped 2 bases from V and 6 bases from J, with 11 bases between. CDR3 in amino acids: CASSEIGSSQPQHF. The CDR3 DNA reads TGTGCCAGCAGTGAAATTGGATCCAGTCAGCCCCAGCATTTT. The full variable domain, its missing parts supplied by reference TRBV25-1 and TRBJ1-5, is EADIYQTPRYLVIGTGKKITLECSQTMGHDKMYWYQQDPGMELHLIHYSYGVNSTEKGDLSSESTVSRIRTEHFPLTLESARPSHTSQYLCASSEIGSSQPQHFGDGTRLSIL.

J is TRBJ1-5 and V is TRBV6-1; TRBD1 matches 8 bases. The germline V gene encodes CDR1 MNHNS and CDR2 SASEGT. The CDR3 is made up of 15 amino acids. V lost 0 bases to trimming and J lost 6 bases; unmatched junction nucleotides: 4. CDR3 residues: CASSEARTGSQPQHF. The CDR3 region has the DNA TGTGCCAGCAGTGAAGCCCGGACAGGGAGTCAGCCCCAGCATTTT.

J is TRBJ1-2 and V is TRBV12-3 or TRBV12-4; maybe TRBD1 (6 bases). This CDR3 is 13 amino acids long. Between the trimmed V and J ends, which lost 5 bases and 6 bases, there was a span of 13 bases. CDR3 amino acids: CASSQGGTHGYTF. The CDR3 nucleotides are TGTGCCAGCAGTCAAGGGGGGACCCATGGCTACACCTTC.

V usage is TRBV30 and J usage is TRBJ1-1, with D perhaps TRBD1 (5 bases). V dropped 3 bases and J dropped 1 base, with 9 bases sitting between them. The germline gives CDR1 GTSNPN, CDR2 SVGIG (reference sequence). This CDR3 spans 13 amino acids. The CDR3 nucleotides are TGTGCCTGGAGCCGTGGACAGAACACTGAAGCTTTCTTT. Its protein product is CAWSRGQNTEAFF.

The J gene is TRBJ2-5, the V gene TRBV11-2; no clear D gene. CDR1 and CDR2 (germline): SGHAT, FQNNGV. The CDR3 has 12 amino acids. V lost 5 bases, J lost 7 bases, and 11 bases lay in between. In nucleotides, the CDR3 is TGTGCCAGCAGCCTCACCGACGGGACCCAGTACTTC. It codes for CASSLTDGTQYF.